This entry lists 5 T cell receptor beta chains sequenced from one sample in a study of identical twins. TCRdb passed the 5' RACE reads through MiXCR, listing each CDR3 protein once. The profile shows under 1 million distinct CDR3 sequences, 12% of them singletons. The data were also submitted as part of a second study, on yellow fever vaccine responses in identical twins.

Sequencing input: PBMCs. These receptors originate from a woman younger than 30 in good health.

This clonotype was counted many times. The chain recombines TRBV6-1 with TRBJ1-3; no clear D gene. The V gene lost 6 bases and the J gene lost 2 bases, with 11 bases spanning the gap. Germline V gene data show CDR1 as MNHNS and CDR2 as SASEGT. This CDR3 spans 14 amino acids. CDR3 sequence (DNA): TGTGCCAGCAGCTCCCAAAGTCCTGGAAACACCATATATTTT. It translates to CASSSQSPGNTIYF.

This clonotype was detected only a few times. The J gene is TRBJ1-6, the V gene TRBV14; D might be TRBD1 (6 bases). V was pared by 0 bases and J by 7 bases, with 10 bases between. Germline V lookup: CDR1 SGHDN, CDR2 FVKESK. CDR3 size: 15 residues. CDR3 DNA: TGTGCCAGCAGCCAAGATATAGGGACAAATTCACCCCTCCACTTT. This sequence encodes CASSQDIGTNSPLHF.

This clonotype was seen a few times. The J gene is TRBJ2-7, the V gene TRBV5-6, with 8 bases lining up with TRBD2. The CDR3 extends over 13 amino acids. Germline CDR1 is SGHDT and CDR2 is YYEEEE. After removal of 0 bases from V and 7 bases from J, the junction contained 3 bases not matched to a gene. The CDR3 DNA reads TGTGCCAGCAGCTTGGCCATAGCGGGGGAGCAGTACTTC. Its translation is CASSLAIAGEQYF.

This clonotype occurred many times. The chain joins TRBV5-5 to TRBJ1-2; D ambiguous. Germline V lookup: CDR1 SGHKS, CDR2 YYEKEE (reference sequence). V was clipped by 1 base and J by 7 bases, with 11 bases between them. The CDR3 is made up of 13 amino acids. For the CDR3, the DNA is TGTGCCAGCAGCTTGACAGCGAGTGGTGGCTACACCTTC. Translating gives CASSLTASGGYTF.

CDR3 loop: CSAARQGAYEQYF. As DNA, the CDR3 is TGCAGTGCTGCACGACAGGGAGCCTACGAGCAGTACTTC. J is TRBJ2-7 and V is TRBV20-1; the match to TRBD1 covers 7 bases. Looked up from germline, CDR1 is DFQATT and CDR2 is SNEGSKA (reference sequence). Unmatched junction bases numbered 6, after V lost 5 bases and J lost 2 bases. There are 13 residues in the CDR3.